This T cell receptor beta chain appears in the sequencing data of a study of cytomegalovirus exposure and HLA in healthy donors. Donors had nominal health at sampling but likely had unrecorded immune exposures. PCR involved 60 Vbeta and 13 Jbeta primers. Clones were sequenced by immunoSEQ multiplex PCR, and TCRdb holds only the in-frame ones, with some missing. The sample includes 75,000 to 95,000 clones, approximately 84% of them seen just once. This CDR3 is 18 amino acids long. Germline CDR1 and CDR2: SEHNR and FQNEAQ (reference sequence). The junction had 17 bases not matched to a gene; V was cut back by 3 bases and J by 8 bases. Study-wide results and limits: Excluded: some indistinguishable V segments such as TRBV6-2 and TRBV6-3. Both high specificity and high sensitivity reportedly marked the classifier's diagnosis of cytomegalovirus status. A later look showed TCR association rates differing by HLA locus, highest for DRB1 and lowest for HLA-C.

Remarks on this clone: The antigen is not known.

The TCR originated in a woman younger than 35 in good health and CMV-seropositive. V and J are TRBV7-9 and TRBJ2-2; 8 bases line up with TRBD1. Sequencing input: PBMCs. CDR3 region: CASSFARDRPVPRGELFF. The CDR3 DNA reads as TGTGCCAGCAGCTTTGCACGGGACAGGCCGGTCCCCAGGGGGGAGCTGTTTTTT.